The T cell receptor beta chain under discussion was sequenced for a study of blood T cell repertoires in COVID-19. Study-wide context: Researchers got acute and convalescent COVID-19 samples from the United States, Italy and Spain.

This clone is a singleton in its sample. The CDR3 is 14 amino acids. The germline gives CDR1 MGHDK, CDR2 SYGVNS. Trimming left V 5 bases short and J 5 bases short, with 15 bases between. The method was immunoSEQ multiplex PCR; TCRdb's version includes in-frame clones alone and lacks a portion of them. The profile shows about 130,000 clones, 74% of them singletons. The genes are TRBV25-1 and TRBJ2-5, with a possible D match to TRBD2 (6 bases). The material sequenced was peripheral blood. The clonotype was recovered from a man aged 80 or over with COVID-19, enrolled during active disease. The CDR3 DNA reads TGTGCCAGCAGTCCCGGAGGGCCAGGGGAGACCCAGTACTTC. As protein: CASSPGGPGETQYF.